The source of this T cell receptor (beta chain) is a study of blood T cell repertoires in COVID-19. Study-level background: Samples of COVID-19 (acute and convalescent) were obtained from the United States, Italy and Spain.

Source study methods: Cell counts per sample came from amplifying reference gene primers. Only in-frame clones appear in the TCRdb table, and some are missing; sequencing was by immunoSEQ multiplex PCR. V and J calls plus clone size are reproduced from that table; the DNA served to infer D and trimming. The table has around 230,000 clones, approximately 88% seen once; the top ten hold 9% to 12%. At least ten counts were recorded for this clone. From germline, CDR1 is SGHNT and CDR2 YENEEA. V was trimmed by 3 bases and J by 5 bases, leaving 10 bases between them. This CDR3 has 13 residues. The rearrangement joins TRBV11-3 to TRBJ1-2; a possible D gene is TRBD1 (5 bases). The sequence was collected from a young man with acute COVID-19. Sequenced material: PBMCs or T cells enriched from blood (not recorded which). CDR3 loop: CASSFDRSYGYTF. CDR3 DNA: TGTGCCAGCAGCTTTGACAGAAGTTATGGCTACACCTTC.